This T cell receptor beta chain was sequenced for a study of blood T cell repertoires in COVID-19. Study-level background: There were acute and convalescent COVID-19 samples, and they came from the United States, Italy and Spain. The analysed material was cDNA or gDNA that came from T cells, B-cell-depleted T cells, or PBMCs.

Participants came from about two dozen US areas, aged about 18 to 89 years. This CDR3 has 13 residues. Per the germline V gene, CDR1 is MNHNS and CDR2 is SASEGT. V shed 3 bases, J shed 7 bases, and the junction held 4 bases outside the gene matches. In the original processing: Estimates of nucleated cell counts were drawn from the amplification of reference gene primers. The protocol was immunoSEQ multiplex PCR, while the TCRdb copy is restricted to in-frame clones and leaves out a portion. V and J calls and clone size are those listed in that table; D and trimming were worked out from the DNA. The sample lists roughly 180,000 clones; about nine tenths were seen once.

This chain uses TRBV6-1 with TRBJ1-2, with TRBD1 matching over 8 bases. The source material was PBMCs or T cells enriched from blood (not recorded which). This clonotype was obtained from a woman aged 25 to 39 who had recovered from COVID-19. This CDR3 reads CASSEDRVLGYTF. CDR3 bases: TGTGCCAGCAGTGAGGACAGGGTCCTTGGCTACACCTTC.